Sequencing of this TCR beta chain was carried out in a study of graft-versus-host responses after intestinal transplantation. Overall study context: All of the recipients had induction that used anti-thymocyte globulin, then tacrolimus and steroids for about 3 years. Broader study findings: The authors found GvH clones in recipient marrow, some appearing first in ileum or blood.

J gave up 3 bases and V 3 bases, and 13 bases lay outside the gene matches. The CDR3 is 17 amino acids. Per germline, CDR1 MGHRA and CDR2 YSYEKL. Points on this clone: No antigen is known for it.

The data were produced by immunoSEQ multiplex PCR, yet TCRdb's version contains in-frame clones alone and is incomplete. The sample records 30,000 to 50,000 clones, about 95% being singletons. This TCR came from a human donor who was the organ donor for an intestinal transplant. The J gene is TRBJ2-5, the V gene TRBV4-1; TRBD1 aligns across 7 bases. The specimen was unstimulated CD8+ T cells sorted from spleen or lymph node cells, collected before transplant. Here the CDR3 reads CASSHPNWQGGEETQYF. In nucleotides, the CDR3 is TGCGCCAGCAGCCACCCCAACTGGCAAGGGGGCGAAGAGACCCAGTACTTC.